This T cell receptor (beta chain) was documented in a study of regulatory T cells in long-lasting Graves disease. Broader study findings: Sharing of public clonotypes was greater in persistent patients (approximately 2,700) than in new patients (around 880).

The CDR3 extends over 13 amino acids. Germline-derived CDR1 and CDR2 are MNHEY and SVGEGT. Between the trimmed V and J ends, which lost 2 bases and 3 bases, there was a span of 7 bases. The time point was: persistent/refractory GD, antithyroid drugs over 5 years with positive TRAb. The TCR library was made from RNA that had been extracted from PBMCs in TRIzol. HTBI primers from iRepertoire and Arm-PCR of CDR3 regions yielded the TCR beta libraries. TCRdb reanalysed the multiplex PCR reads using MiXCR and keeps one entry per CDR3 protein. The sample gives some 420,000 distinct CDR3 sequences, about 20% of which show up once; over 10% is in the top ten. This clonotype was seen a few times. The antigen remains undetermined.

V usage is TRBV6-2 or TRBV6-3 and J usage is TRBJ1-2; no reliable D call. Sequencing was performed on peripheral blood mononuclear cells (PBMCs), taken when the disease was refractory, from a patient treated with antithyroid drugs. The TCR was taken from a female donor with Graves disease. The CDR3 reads CASSYELDYGYTF. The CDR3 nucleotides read TGTGCCAGCAGTTACGAGTTGGACTATGGCTACACCTTC.